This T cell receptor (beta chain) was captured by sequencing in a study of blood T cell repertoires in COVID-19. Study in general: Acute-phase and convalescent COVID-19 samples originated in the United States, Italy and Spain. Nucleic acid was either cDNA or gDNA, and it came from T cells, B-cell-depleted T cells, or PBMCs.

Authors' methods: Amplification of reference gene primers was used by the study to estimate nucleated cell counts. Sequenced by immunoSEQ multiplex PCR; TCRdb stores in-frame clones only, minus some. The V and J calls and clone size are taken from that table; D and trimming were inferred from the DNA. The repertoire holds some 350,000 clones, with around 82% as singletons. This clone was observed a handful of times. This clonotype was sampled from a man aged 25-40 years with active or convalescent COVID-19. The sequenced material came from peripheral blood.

CDR3 loop: CASSIAGGPADTQYF. The CDR3 bases are TGTGCCAGCAGTATAGCGGGAGGGCCCGCAGATACGCAGTATTTT. The rearrangement links TRBV3-1 (or the pseudogene TRBV3-2) to TRBJ2-3, with 11 bases fitting TRBD2. The CDR3 contains 15 residues. CDR1 and CDR2 (germline): LGHDT, YNNKEL (reference sequence). V was pared by 6 bases and J by 4 bases, with 6 bases of the junction left unmatched.